The entry that follows covers one TCR beta chain sequence. The CDR3 totals 15 residues. CDR1 SGHNT and CDR2 YYREEE come from the germline V gene (reference sequence). Trimming removed 4 bases from V and 2 bases from J; junction bases left unmatched: 7. The assay was immunoSEQ multiplex PCR, and TCRdb's table has in-frame clones only and misses some. Of 65,000 to 95,000 clones listed, about 83% are singletons. Baseline, cycle 4 day 1, and cycle 7 day 1 were the blood sampling points. This specimen comes from a study of OX40 agonist ivuxolimab in advanced cancers. Study-level information: The mean age was approximately 60 years, ranging from about 23 to 79, with more than 70% of participants male. Previous treatment with anti-PD-1, anti-PD-L1 or anti-CTLA-4 therapy was allowed; about 44% had received some.

Source: CD4+ or CD8+ T cells sorted from blood, taken in a trial of the OX40 agonist ivuxolimab. This receptor was identified in an adult with an advanced solid tumor such as melanoma, head and neck, liver or kidney cancer. The J gene is TRBJ2-3, the V gene TRBV5-4; TRBD2 aligns across 7 bases. DNA for the CDR3: TGTGCCAGCAGCCATGGGAGGGATCCCACAGATACGCAGTATTTT. This encodes CASSHGRDPTDTQYF.